What follows describes a single TCR beta chain. This library used approximately 0.4 ug RNA and molecular barcoded adaptors spanning alpha/delta and beta/gamma chains. MiXCR was run by TCRdb on the reads, yielding one entry per CDR3 protein. Of approximately 90,000 distinct CDR3 sequences listed, about a fifth are singletons. J was trimmed by 4 bases and V by 4 bases; bases with no gene match: 7. Germline V gene sequence: CDR1 MNHEY, CDR2 SMNVEV (reference sequence). The CDR3 is 15 amino acids. The entry originates in a study of read filtering for tumor transcriptome and immune sequencing. Overall study context: After DNase treatment, RNA was made into whole-transcriptome libraries.

Sequencing was carried out using a population of CD138-negative cells sorted from bone marrow. This sequence joins TRBV27 and TRBJ2-7; 10 bases align to TRBD1. The receptor comes from a donor older than 35 with multiple myeloma. CDR3 sequence: CASSSVGTGEYEQYF. In DNA form, the CDR3 reads TGTGCCAGCAGTTCTGTCGGGACAGGGGAATACGAGCAGTACTTC.